The 10 T cell receptor beta chains listed next were all sequenced from one sample in a study of shared clonotypes between healthy human individuals. Sequenced by immunoSEQ multiplex PCR; TCRdb stores in-frame clones only, minus some. The repertoire includes 2 million to 2.5 million clones, roughly 92% of them detected once, and about 0.36% sits in the top ten. Material: naive CD4+ T cells from PBMCs. Subset described: CD45RA+ positively selected. These TCRs come from a man aged 18 to 30 in good health. Some clones in this sample may be carry-over from other donors' samples.

This clone was picked up a small number of times. The rearrangement uses TRBV28 and TRBJ1-5, with D uncertain. The V end lost 4 bases, the J end lost 16 bases, and 14 bases lay between the germline ends. Germline CDR1 MDHEN, CDR2 SYDVKM. There are 11 residues in the CDR3. Here the CDR3 reads CASSSLRGAHF. The CDR3 DNA reads as TGTGCCAGCAGTTCCCTGCGGGGAGCACATTTT.

This clone has only a few counts. CDR3 sequence: CAISRDREETQYF. The CDR3 DNA is TGTGCCATCAGCCGGGACAGAGAAGAGACCCAGTACTTC. J is TRBJ2-5 and V is TRBV10-3, with TRBD1 matching over 7 bases. After removal of 6 bases from V and 3 bases from J, the junction contained 4 bases not matched to a gene. The CDR3 length is 13 residues. The germline CDR1 and CDR2 sequences are ENHRY and SYGVKD.

The V gene is TRBV2, the J gene TRBJ2-1, with D possibly being TRBD1 or TRBD2 (6 bases each). CDR1 and CDR2 (germline): SNHLY, FYNNEI. The CDR3 extends over 15 amino acids. V lost 7 bases to trimming and J lost 2 bases, with 15 bases between them. CDR3 sequence: CASKEGGDTYNEQFF. CDR3 bases: TGTGCCAGCAAGGAGGGCGGGGACACCTACAATGAGCAGTTCTTC.

The genes are TRBV9 and TRBJ1-5, with 7 bases lining up with TRBD1. Trimming at V came to 3 bases and at J to 0 bases, leaving 3 bases not matched to a gene. Germline CDR1 SGDLS, CDR2 YYNGEE. This CDR3 contains 15 residues. CDR3 bases: TGTGCCAGCAGCGCAGGGGGGGATAGCAATCAGCCCCAGCATTTT. It encodes CASSAGGDSNQPQHF.

The chain couples TRBV5-1 to TRBJ1-5; D may be TRBD1 (6 bases). This CDR3 region has 16 residues. CDR1 and CDR2 (germline): SGHRS, YFSETQ. The V end lost 4 bases, the J end lost 5 bases, and 19 bases lay between the germline ends. The CDR3 region is CASSPWGARGDQPQHF. CDR3 nucleotides: TGCGCCAGCAGCCCCTGGGGGGCCCGCGGGGATCAGCCCCAGCATTTT. The variable domain in full, completed from reference TRBV5-1 and TRBJ1-5, reads KAGVTQTPRYLIKTRGQQVTLSCSPISGHRSVSWYQQTPGQGLQFLFEYFSETQRNKGNFPGRFSGRQFSNSRSEMNVSTLELGDSALYLCASSPWGARGDQPQHFGDGTRLSIL.

A remark on this clone: This same CDR3 is encoded by further DNA sequences in the sample. The chain recombines TRBV14 with TRBJ2-7; 13 nucleotides agree with TRBD2. V was pared by 1 base and J by 5 bases, with 2 bases of the junction left unmatched. This CDR3 spans 15 amino acids. Germline values: CDR1 SGHDN, CDR2 FVKESK. Written as DNA, the CDR3 is TGTGCCAGCAGCCAAGGACTAGCGGGAGGAAACGAGCAGTACTTC. This sequence encodes CASSQGLAGGNEQYF.

This chain joins TRBV5-1 and TRBJ2-1; possible D gene TRBD2, 5 bases. The CDR3 spans 15 residues. Germline CDR1 and CDR2: SGHRS and YFSETQ. V was shortened by 3 bases and J by 8 bases, with 18 bases between the two germline ends. CDR3 in amino acids: CASSSRAEGKHEQFF. The CDR3 DNA sequence: TGCGCCAGCAGCTCCCGAGCGGAAGGTAAACATGAGCAGTTCTTC.

V usage is TRBV7-8 and J usage is TRBJ2-1, with D unclear. The germline V and J ends were trimmed by 0 bases and 5 bases, with 8 bases remaining between them. Per the germline V gene, CDR1 is SGHVS and CDR2 is FQNEAQ. The CDR3 sequence is 14 residues long. CDR3 DNA sequence: TGTGCCAGCAGCTTAGCTTCCCCCCACAATGAGCAGTTCTTC. It encodes CASSLASPHNEQFF.

The chain has TRBV5-6 and TRBJ2-3, with TRBD1 as a possible D gene (6 bases). The CDR3 has 14 residues. With 3 bases removed from V and 1 base from J, the gap between germline ends came to 9 bases. Germline CDR1 and CDR2: SGHDT and YYEEEE. The CDR3 region is CASSSRQGTDTQYF. The CDR3 coding sequence is TGTGCCAGCAGCTCTAGACAGGGCACAGATACGCAGTATTTT.

This clone was counted once. The chain carries TRBV11-3 and TRBJ2-1; D is uncertain. This CDR3 is 12 amino acids long. Germline CDR1 and CDR2: SGHNT and YENEEA. The V and J ends lost 4 bases and 12 bases respectively, with 13 bases between them. Written as DNA, the CDR3 is TGTGCCAGCAGCTCCGGACCTGAGGCGCAGTTCTTC. Protein sequence: CASSSGPEAQFF.